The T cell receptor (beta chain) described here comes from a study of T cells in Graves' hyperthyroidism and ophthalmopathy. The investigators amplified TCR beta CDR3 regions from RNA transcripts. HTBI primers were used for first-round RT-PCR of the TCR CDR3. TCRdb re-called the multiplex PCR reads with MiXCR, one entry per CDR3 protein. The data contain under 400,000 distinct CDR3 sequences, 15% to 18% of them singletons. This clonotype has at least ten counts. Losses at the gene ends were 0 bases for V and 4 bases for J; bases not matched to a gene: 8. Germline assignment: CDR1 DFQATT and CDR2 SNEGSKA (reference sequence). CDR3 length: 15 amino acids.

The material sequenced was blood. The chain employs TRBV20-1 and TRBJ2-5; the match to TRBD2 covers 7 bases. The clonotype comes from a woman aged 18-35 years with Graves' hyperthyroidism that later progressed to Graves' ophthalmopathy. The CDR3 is CSARDESGKAETQYF. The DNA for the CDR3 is TGCAGTGCTAGAGACGAAAGCGGGAAGGCAGAGACCCAGTACTTC.